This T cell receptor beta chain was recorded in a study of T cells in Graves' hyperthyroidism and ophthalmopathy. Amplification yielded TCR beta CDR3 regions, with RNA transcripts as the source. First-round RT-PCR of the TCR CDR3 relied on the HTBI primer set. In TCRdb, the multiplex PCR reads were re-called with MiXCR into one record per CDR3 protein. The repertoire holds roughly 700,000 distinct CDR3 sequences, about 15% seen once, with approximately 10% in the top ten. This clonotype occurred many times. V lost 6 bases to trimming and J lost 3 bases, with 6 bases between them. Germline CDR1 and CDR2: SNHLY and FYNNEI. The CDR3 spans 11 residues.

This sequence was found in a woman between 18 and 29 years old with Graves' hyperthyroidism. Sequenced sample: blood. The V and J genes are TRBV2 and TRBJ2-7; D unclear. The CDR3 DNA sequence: TGTGCCAGCAGGGCGAGCTACGAGCAGTACTTC. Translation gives CASRASYEQYF.